This entry features one T cell receptor (beta chain) sequence. This receptor's antigen is unknown. It has no much larger one-base neighbor in the sample; base qualities were not kept. This sample is drawn from a study of T cell repertoires in cytomegalovirus infection (dated by TCRdb to between 2017 and 2020). Study-wide context: Because public TCR beta signatures pointed to carriage of CMV infection together with the matching HLA type, the HLA type of each donor mattered for the analysis.

General study outcomes and caveats: In both this cohort and an independent roughly 350-donor cohort, the cumulative frequency of public TCR beta family members distinguished carriers of CMV infection plus the relevant HLA type. The ex vivo response was dominated by HLA-C-restricted CMV-specific TCR beta clonotypes, and the single most frequent clonotype in two of eight donors was supplied by these HLA-C-restricted clonotypes.

TCRdb records Illumina HiSeq 1500 as the sequencer. TCRdb reanalyzed the raw reads on its own, using fastp at Q25 for trimming and MiXCR for clone calling, and kept in-frame beta chains. Rows with a matching CDR3 protein are joined into one entry that keeps the most common DNA and genes. Recorded for this sample are about 120,000 distinct CDR3 sequences; 9.5% to 13% of them occurred a single time. Approximately 33% of the sample belongs to the ten largest clones. V and J are trimmed by 8 bases and 1 base, and the gene matches miss 7 bases of the junction. From cysteine to phenylalanine, the CDR3 is 16 amino acids long. Here the CDR3 DNA is all that survives: 48 bases in frame from base 1. From the germline V gene, CDR1 is SGHAT and CDR2 is FQNNGV.

The sequenced sample consisted of PBMCs, sequenced either directly or after in vitro stimulation (not recorded which). This receptor was taken from a human donor in good health (CMV status not recorded). Some clones in this sample may be carry-over from other donors' samples. The rearranged chain carries TRBV11-2 and TRBJ1-6; TRBD1 agrees with 8 junctional bases. The CDR3 reads CASRRTGKSYNSPLHF. The sequenced DNA is TGTGCCAGCCGACGGACAGGGAAGTCCTATAATTCACCCCTCCACTTT. When the CDR3 is completed using the reference TRBV11-2 and TRBJ1-6 genes on either side, the full variable domain is EAGVAQSPRYKIIEKRQSVAFWCNPISGHATLYWYQQILGQGPKLLIQFQNNGVVDDSQLPKDRFSAERLKGVDSTLKIQPAKLEDSAVYLCASRRTGKSYNSPLHFGNGTRLTVT.